This T cell receptor beta chain was observed in a study of blood T cell repertoires in COVID-19. Enrolled through a virtual design, the participants were between 18 and 89 years of age and came from 24 US areas. Participant-given clinical history determined each cohort assignment. For recovered donors of Cohort 3, there were two negative PCRs, clearance, or symptom resolution. CDR1 and CDR2 from the germline V gene are MNHNS and SASEGT. This CDR3 has 14 residues. Trimming cost V 3 bases and J 11 bases; bases outside gene matches: 9. Repertoires were generated with immunoSEQ multiplex PCR, while TCRdb's copy carries only in-frame clones and drops some. The sample includes approximately 220,000 clones, around 90% seen only once; the top ten take 2.5% to 3%.

The clonotype was recovered from a young woman who had recovered from COVID-19. Input material: PBMCs or T cells enriched from blood (not recorded which). This chain connects TRBV6-1 to TRBJ1-1; 10 bases fit TRBD1. The CDR3 DNA reads as TGTGCCAGCAGTGAGACGGGACAGGGGCTGATCGCTTTCTTT. Protein product: CASSETGQGLIAFF.